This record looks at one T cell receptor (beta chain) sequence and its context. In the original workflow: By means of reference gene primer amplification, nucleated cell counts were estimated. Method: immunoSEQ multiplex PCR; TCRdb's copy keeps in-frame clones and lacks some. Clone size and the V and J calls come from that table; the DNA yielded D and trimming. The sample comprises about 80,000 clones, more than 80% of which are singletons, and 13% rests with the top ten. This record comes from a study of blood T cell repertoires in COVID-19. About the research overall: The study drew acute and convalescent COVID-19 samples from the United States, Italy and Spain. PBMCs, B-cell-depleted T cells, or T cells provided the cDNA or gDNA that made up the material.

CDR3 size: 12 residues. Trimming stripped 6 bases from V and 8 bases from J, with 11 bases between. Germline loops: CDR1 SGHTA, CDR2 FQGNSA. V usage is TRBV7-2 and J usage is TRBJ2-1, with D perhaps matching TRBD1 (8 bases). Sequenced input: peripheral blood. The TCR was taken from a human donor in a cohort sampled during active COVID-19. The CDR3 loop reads CASRQGGDEQFF. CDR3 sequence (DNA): TGTGCCAGCAGACAGGGGGGGGATGAGCAGTTCTTC.